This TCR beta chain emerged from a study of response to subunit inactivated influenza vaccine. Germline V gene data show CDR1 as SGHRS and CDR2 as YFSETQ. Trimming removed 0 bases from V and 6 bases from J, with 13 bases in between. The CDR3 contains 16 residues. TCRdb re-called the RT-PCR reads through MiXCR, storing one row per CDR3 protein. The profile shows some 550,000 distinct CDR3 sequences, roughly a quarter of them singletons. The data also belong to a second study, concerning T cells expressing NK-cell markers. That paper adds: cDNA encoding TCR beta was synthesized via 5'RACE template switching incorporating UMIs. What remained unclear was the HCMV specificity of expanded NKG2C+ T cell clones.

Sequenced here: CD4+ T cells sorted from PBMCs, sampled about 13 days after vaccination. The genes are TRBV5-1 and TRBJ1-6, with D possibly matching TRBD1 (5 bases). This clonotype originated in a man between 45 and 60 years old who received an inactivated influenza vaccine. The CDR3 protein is CASSLVRDSLNSPLHF. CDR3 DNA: TGCGCCAGCAGCTTGGTCCGAGACAGCCTTAATTCACCCCTCCACTTT.